This T cell receptor (beta chain) emerged from a study of regulatory T cells in long-lasting Graves disease. Whole-study results and caveats: There were preferences for TRBV28, TRBJ1-2 and TRBJ2-5 in persistent disease.

This CDR3 has 12 residues. Trimming removed 4 bases from V and 7 bases from J, with 11 bases in between. Germline assignment: CDR1 SQVTM and CDR2 ANQGSEA. To note about this clonotype: The antigen is undetermined.

Time point: newly diagnosed GD, antithyroid drugs for less than 3 months. The authors made the TCR library using RNA they extracted from PBMCs. iRepertoire HTBI primers and Arm-PCR of CDR3 regions built TCR beta libraries. TCRdb recomputed calls from the multiplex PCR reads with MiXCR, one row per CDR3 protein. The data contain about 460,000 distinct CDR3 sequences, around 15% of them seen just once; the ten biggest clones take up 17%. The same specimen was also included in a second study, on T cells in Graves' hyperthyroidism and ophthalmopathy. That publication notes: First-round RT-PCR with HTBI primers amplified the TCR CDR3 region.

The TCR sequence derives from a woman aged 45-59 years with Graves disease. The chain employs TRBV29-1 and TRBJ1-5; D might be TRBD1 (6 bases). The sample consisted of peripheral blood mononuclear cells (PBMCs), taken at new diagnosis, from a patient treated with antithyroid drugs. The CDR3 DNA reads TGCAGCGTTGTGTCAGGGGACCAGCCCCAGCATTTT. Amino acids: CSVVSGDQPQHF.